This TCR beta chain is drawn from a study of OX40 agonist ivuxolimab in advanced cancers. Study details: Patients received the agonistic anti-OX40 (CD134) antibody ivuxolimab. In this trial design, patients received ivuxolimab intravenously at 0.01 to 10 mg/kg every 2 weeks.

Whole-study results and caveats: More expanded clones were found, on average, in CD8+ than in CD4+ T cells. Dosing at 0.1 to 3.0 mg/kg was accompanied by clonal expansion of CD4+ and CD8+ blood T cells by week 6.

This CDR3 has 14 residues. The germline V and J ends were trimmed by 5 bases and 6 bases, with 14 bases remaining between them. The germline CDR1 and CDR2 sequences are MNHEY and SMNVEV (reference sequence). This table comes from immunoSEQ multiplex PCR, and its TCRdb copy is limited to in-frame clones, with some not included. The sample records about 51,000 clones, about nine tenths being singletons. Of note for this clone: Its antigen remains unknown.

This clonotype was sampled from an adult with an advanced solid tumor such as melanoma, head and neck, liver or kidney cancer. Material: CD4+ or CD8+ T cells sorted from blood, obtained in a trial of the OX40 agonist ivuxolimab. The chain links TRBV27 to TRBJ1-5; D is uncertain. CDR3 bases: TGTGCCAGCAGTACGTCAGGCAGAGGTCAGCCCCAGCATTTT. It translates to CASSTSGRGQPQHF.